The source of this T cell receptor (beta chain) is a study of blood T cell repertoires in COVID-19. Germline-derived CDR1 and CDR2 are MGHRA and YSYEKL. This CDR3 is 18 amino acids long. The ends lost 1 base at V and 5 bases at J; junction bases unmatched: 16. In the study's own analysis: Amplification from reference gene primers served as the basis for estimated nucleated cell counts. Profiling relied on immunoSEQ multiplex PCR, and the TCRdb table lists in-frame clones only, not all of them. Clone size and the V and J calls come from that table; the DNA yielded D and trimming. The repertoire consists of some 31,000 clones, with 85% occurring once and the leading ten covering around 15%.

Specimen: peripheral blood. The sequence was collected from a human donor with acute or convalescent COVID-19. The donor label of this sample is uncertain. V is TRBV4-1 and J is TRBJ2-5; 7 nucleotides align to TRBD1. CDR3 protein: CASSQAGDSFGQGETQYF. CDR3 nucleotide sequence: TGCGCCAGCAGCCAAGCAGGGGACAGTTTCGGACAAGGGGAGACCCAGTACTTC.